Listed below are T cell receptor beta chains from one sample, sequenced in a study of blood T cell repertoires in COVID-19. The protocol was immunoSEQ multiplex PCR, while the TCRdb copy is restricted to in-frame clones and leaves out a portion. The sample carries approximately 290,000 clones, 80% to 90% recorded once. Input material: peripheral blood. These receptors all stem from a man aged 30 to 45 with acute or convalescent COVID-19. Both conserved end residues are part of each CDR3. Fields, in order: V gene, J gene, clone size, CDR3 length, CDR3 protein. Rows may omit the clone size; those that give it use once, few, many or a size class.

TRBV6-5,TRBJ1-4,few,14,CASRKDRVGEKLFF
TRBV10-3,TRBJ1-1,.,15,CAISSGQGMNTEAFF
TRBV10-3,TRBJ2-7,.,13,CATQRTGIGEQYF
TRBV28,TRBJ2-1,.,16,CASSLRAGGLHNEQFF
TRBV5-8,TRBJ2-1,once,17,CASSGGLAGARLNEQFF
TRBV28,TRBJ1-4,few,14,CASSRGGVLEKLFF
TRBV5-5,TRBJ2-2,.,16,CASSPGQFANTGELFF
TRBV3-1/TRBV3-2,TRBJ2-3,.,14,CASCQGRVTDTQYF
TRBV5-1,TRBJ2-5,once,15,CASSLVEADPETQYF
TRBV28,TRBJ2-7,once,13,CASSGTGVYEQYF
TRBV29-1,TRBJ2-1,once,13,CSGDTSNYNEQFF
TRBV7-3,TRBJ2-3,.,15,CASSPRGSSTDTQYF
TRBV13,TRBJ2-1,.,15,CASSLGWTSDNEQFF
TRBV2,TRBJ2-1,.,15,CASSARGQGAYEQFF
TRBV10-3,TRBJ2-7,.,14,CAIRADRNAYEQYF
TRBV19,TRBJ1-5,.,20,CASSMNLGTGVGLWYQPQHF
TRBV5-4,TRBJ1-6,once,18,CASSLEAGQGASNSPLHF
TRBV6-6,TRBJ1-1,.,13,CASGSRGGAEAFF
TRBV5-1,TRBJ1-3,.,14,CASRRQGGGNTIYF
TRBV7-3,TRBJ2-1,.,15,CASSLKGRGWNEQFF
TRBV28,TRBJ2-7,once,15,CATSNLTSPTLEQYF
TRBV7-3,TRBJ2-1,.,13,CASSPGPYNEQFF
TRBV21-1,TRBJ2-1,.,17,CASSKGRSGRALNEQFF
TRBV2,TRBJ1-2,.,13,CASSGQANYGYTF
TRBV11-2,TRBJ1-3,.,15,CASSFFRDTGNTIYF
TRBV7-7,TRBJ2-1,.,15,CASSSLAGGYNEQFF
TRBV29-1,TRBJ2-5,.,13,CSVSGTVQETQYF
TRBV11-2,TRBJ2-7,.,15,CASSFVASGKHEQYF
TRBV6-5,TRBJ2-3,.,15,CASRRSGRAPDTQYF
TRBV19,TRBJ1-2,.,15,CASYSRQGLYLGYTF
TRBV11-2,TRBJ1-6,.,15,CASSLDGGNNSPLHF
TRBV6-6,TRBJ2-7,.,14,CASMRSGKSDEQYF
TRBV18,TRBJ2-2,.,14,CASSEGAATGELFF
TRBV28,TRBJ1-1,.,14,CASRGVWDRTEAFF
TRBV2,TRBJ1-2,.,16,CASSYQRTATGYGYTF
TRBV9,TRBJ1-2,once,16,CASSVGWGVTNYGYTF
TRBV7-2,TRBJ1-5,.,15,CASSLDGGSNQPQHF
TRBV13,TRBJ1-2,.,14,CASSSRQGGYGYTF
TRBV6-1,TRBJ2-7,few,14,CASSDPGQQREQYF
TRBV30,TRBJ2-1,few,15,CAWRPGTSGANEQFF
TRBV10-1,TRBJ1-3,.,13,CASSAGQGYTIYF
TRBV28,TRBJ1-4,.,13,CASYRVRNEKLFF
TRBV3-1/TRBV3-2,TRBJ2-3,.,16,CASSQQAGLSTDTQYF
TRBV6-5,TRBJ1-3,.,14,CASRADTPGNTIYF
TRBV28,TRBJ1-4,once,15,CASSLSGTGNEKLFF
TRBV11-1,TRBJ2-2,.,12,CASSLHTGELFF
TRBV15,TRBJ1-1,.,14,CATSKQYMNTEAFF
TRBV6-5,TRBJ2-7,.,13,CASRYRDRSEQYF
TRBV6-5,TRBJ1-1,once,13,CASESEGRTEAFF
TRBV5-4,TRBJ2-3,.,13,CASRRERVDTQYF
TRBV14,TRBJ1-5,once,14,CACSRGGGNQPQHF
TRBV28,TRBJ1-3,.,15,CASSRDRGPGNTIYF
TRBV4-1,TRBJ2-6,.,16,CASSQVGGGGANVLTF
TRBV7-2,TRBJ1-4,once,15,CASSPRTGTNEKLFF
TRBV5-1,TRBJ1-1,few,12,CASSQGGTEAFF
TRBV6-5,TRBJ2-7,.,14,CASMGGTSPYEQYF